This is a list of T cell receptor beta chains from one sample in a study of radiation and T cells in renal cell carcinoma. Measured with immunoSEQ multiplex PCR; TCRdb has only the in-frame clones, and not every one. The profile covers 150,000 or so clones, with more than 70% appearing a single time and approximately 12% taken by the ten largest. Source: blood, taken from a patient whose treatment included radiotherapy and nephrectomy. These receptors all come from a woman aged 45 to 65 with renal cell carcinoma. CDR3s include the opening cysteine and the closing phenylalanine or tryptophan. A D gene is named only where the DNA matches it firmly. Size values are once, few and many counts, or a class for expanded clones, and some rows have none.

TRBD1 TRBJ2-7 NA TRBV11-2 CASSFRGLRQRSSYEQYF TGTGCCAGCAGCTTTAGGGGGCTCCGGCAGAGGAGCTCCTACGAGCAGTACTTC
TRBD1 TRBJ1-2 NA TRBV5-4 CASSLAGQGERGYTF TGTGCCAGCAGCTTGGCGGGACAGGGGGAACGCGGCTACACCTTC
TRBD1 TRBJ1-5 NA TRBV6-6 CASSYGTESNQPQHF TGTGCCAGCAGTTACGGGACAGAGAGCAATCAGCCCCAGCATTTT
TRBD2 TRBJ2-1 NA TRBV2 CASSRLAGGPYNEQFF TGTGCCAGCAGTCGTTTAGCGGGGGGGCCATACAATGAGCAGTTCTTC
NA TRBJ2-7 few TRBV2 CASSLPEVPYEQYF TGTGCCAGCAGTCTACCAGAGGTTCCCTACGAGCAGTACTTC
NA TRBJ1-5 NA TRBV2 CASNEVKGVQPQHF TGTGCCAGCAACGAAGTTAAGGGGGTCCAGCCCCAGCATTTT
NA TRBJ1-1 NA TRBV6-5 CASRGTGRTEAFF TGTGCCAGCAGGGGAACAGGGAGGACTGAAGCTTTCTTT
NA TRBJ1-1 NA TRBV18 CASSQYGQTMNTEAFF TGTGCCAGCTCACAATACGGACAGACGATGAACACTGAAGCTTTCTTT
NA TRBJ2-2 once TRBV11-3 CASSSRTGTGELFF TGTGCCAGCAGCTCGAGGACGGGCACCGGGGAGCTGTTTTTT
NA TRBJ2-2 NA TRBV6-6 CASTIDRLDTGELFF TGTGCCAGCACCATCGACAGGTTGGACACCGGGGAGCTGTTTTTT
TRBD2 TRBJ2-2 once TRBV9 CASSVAPGTTTGELFF TGTGCCAGCAGCGTAGCTCCCGGGACTACCACCGGGGAGCTGTTTTTT
NA TRBJ2-5 NA TRBV29-1 CSVFLAWVETQYF TGCAGCGTTTTCCTAGCCTGGGTAGAGACCCAGTACTTC
NA TRBJ2-5 NA TRBV5-1 CASSTQGGPGETQYF TGCGCCAGCAGCACTCAAGGGGGGCCGGGGGAGACCCAGTACTTC
TRBD1 TRBJ1-4 NA TRBV4-2 CASSQVAGGPTNEKLFF TGTGCCAGCAGCCAAGTTGCAGGGGGACCAACTAATGAAAAACTGTTTTTT
TRBD1 TRBJ1-3 NA TRBV19 CASSSGQHSSGNTIYF TGTGCCAGTAGCTCGGGACAGCATAGCTCTGGAAACACCATATATTTT
NA TRBJ1-4 NA TRBV7-2 CASSLRSGGANEKLFF TGTGCCAGCAGCTTAAGGTCGGGGGGGGCTAATGAAAAACTGTTTTTT
NA TRBJ2-7 NA TRBV19 CASTPAQGVYEQYF TGTGCCAGTACTCCGGCACAGGGAGTCTACGAGCAGTACTTC
NA TRBJ2-5 NA TRBV5-1 CASSFGPRGETQYF TGCGCCAGCAGCTTCGGCCCTCGAGGGGAGACCCAGTACTTC
TRBD1 TRBJ2-2 once TRBV2 CASRRQGPNTGELFF TGTGCCAGCAGAAGACAGGGCCCGAACACCGGGGAGCTGTTTTTT
NA TRBJ2-3 NA TRBV4-2 CASSQDGQKTDTQYF TGTGCCAGCAGCCAAGATGGGCAGAAAACAGATACGCAGTATTTT
TRBD2 TRBJ2-3 NA TRBV19 CASRGAGGPATQYF TGTGCCAGTAGGGGAGCGGGGGGGCCGGCTACGCAGTATTTT
TRBD1 TRBJ2-3 NA TRBV5-1 CASSPLTGRDTQYF TGCGCCAGCAGCCCCCTGACAGGGCGGGATACGCAGTATTTT